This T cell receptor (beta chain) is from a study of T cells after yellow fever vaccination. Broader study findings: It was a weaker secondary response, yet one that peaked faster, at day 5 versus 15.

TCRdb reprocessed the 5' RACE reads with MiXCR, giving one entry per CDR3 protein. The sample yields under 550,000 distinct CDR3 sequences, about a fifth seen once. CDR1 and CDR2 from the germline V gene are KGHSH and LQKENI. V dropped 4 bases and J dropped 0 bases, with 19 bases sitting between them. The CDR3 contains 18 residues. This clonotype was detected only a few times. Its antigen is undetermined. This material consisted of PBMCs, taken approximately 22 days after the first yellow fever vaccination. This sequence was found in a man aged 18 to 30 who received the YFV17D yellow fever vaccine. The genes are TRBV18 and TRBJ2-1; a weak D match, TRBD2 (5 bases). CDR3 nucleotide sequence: TGTGCCAGCTCACTTACCAAGAAGACTACTAGCTCCTACAATGAGCAGTTCTTC. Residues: CASSLTKKTTSSYNEQFF.